This T cell receptor (beta chain) was profiled in a study of cytomegalovirus exposure and HLA in healthy donors. This CDR3 comprises 16 residues. Germline CDR1 and CDR2: MNHNY and SVGAGI (reference sequence). Trimming removed 2 bases from V and 7 bases from J, with 20 bases in between. About this clone itself: Its antigen is unknown.

PCR used 60 Vbeta primers and 13 Jbeta primers. Source study methods: Per a later analysis, the number of unique TCR beta chains was some 82 million, of which about 11 million were shared. Generated by immunoSEQ multiplex PCR, the TCRdb table keeps only in-frame clones and is missing some. For V, J and clone size, that table is used; D and trimming come from the DNA. This sample has some 120,000 clones; approximately 80% occur once, and the top ten carry roughly 10%. Findings of the study overall: It was taken for granted in presence/absence analyses that sequencing depth across donors was roughly uniform.

J is TRBJ2-5 and V is TRBV6-6, with a tentative D call TRBD2 (8 bases). This sequence was found in a male donor in good health and CMV-seropositive. The material sequenced was PBMCs. CDR3 loop: CASSYLTGPRGGTQYF. CDR3 bases: TGTGCCAGCAGTTACCTGACAGGGCCCCGGGGGGGGACCCAGTACTTC.